This T cell receptor (beta chain) was found in a study of T cells after yellow fever vaccination. On the study more broadly: Preparing low-cell-number fractions relied on SMART-Seq v4 Ultra Low Input. The study, taken as a whole, reports: Only a small proportion of the clonotypes turned up in both the CD4 and the CD8 compartments, likely arising from convergent recombination. The booster response re-showed most primary clones: over 95% CD4, approximately 90% CD8.

This clonotype has more than one count but fewer than ten. Its specificity is unknown. TCRdb analysed the 5' RACE reads with MiXCR anew, one entry per CDR3 protein. The table records roughly 500,000 distinct CDR3 sequences, under 25% of them present only once. The V end lost 3 bases, the J end lost 1 base, and 6 bases lay between the germline ends. The CDR3 totals 13 residues. Germline V gives CDR1 SGHAT, CDR2 FQNNGV. This chain connects TRBV11-2 to TRBJ1-1; D ambiguous. This specimen consisted of PBMCs, obtained 15 days after the yellow fever booster vaccination. The receptor's source is a young man who received the YFV17D yellow fever vaccine. The chain's CDR3 is CASSFEQNTEAFF. The CDR3 bases are TGTGCCAGCAGCTTCGAACAGAACACTGAAGCTTTCTTT.